The 20 T cell receptor beta chains given below trace back to one sample, sequenced in a study of T cells after yellow fever vaccination. Each CDR3 protein gets one entry after TCRdb re-called the 5' RACE reads with MiXCR. The sample carries some 300,000 distinct CDR3 sequences, around 10% recorded once. The sequencing here drew on CD4+ T cells sorted from PBMCs, taken 45 days after the yellow fever booster vaccination. Source of these receptors: a man younger than 35 who received the YFV17D yellow fever vaccine.

This clonotype was seen repeatedly, ten times or more. The rearrangement uses TRBV7-3 and TRBJ2-2; 8 bases match TRBD1. The CDR3 extends over 17 amino acids. The ends lost 0 bases at V and 3 bases at J; junction bases unmatched: 6. CDR1 and CDR2 from the germline V gene are SGHTA and FQGTGA. The CDR3 nucleotides are TGTGCCAGCAGCTTAACGCCGGACAGGGCTTACACCGGGGAGCTGTTTTTT. It is translated as CASSLTPDRAYTGELFF.

The chain carries TRBV11-2 and TRBJ2-3; 10 bases map to TRBD1. Germline CDR1 SGHAT, CDR2 FQNNGV. Trimming cost V 9 bases and J 5 bases; bases outside gene matches: 8. This CDR3 has 14 amino acids. In DNA form, the CDR3 reads TGTGCCAGTTCGGACAGGGGGGATGAAGATACGCAGTATTTT. Translating it yields CASSDRGDEDTQYF.

The sample holds many counts of this clonotype. The V and J genes are TRBV7-9 and TRBJ1-2; 7 nucleotides agree with TRBD1. V shed 4 bases and J 4 bases; nucleotides not matched to a gene: 12. Germline V gives CDR1 SEHNR, CDR2 FQNEAQ (reference sequence). This CDR3 contains 16 residues. In DNA, the CDR3 is TGTGCCAGCAGCTCCTACTCCCGGGACAGCCCCTATGGCTACACCTTC. Translating gives CASSSYSRDSPYGYTF.

The table lists this clonotype with many counts. This sequence joins TRBV10-3 and TRBJ2-4; TRBD2 matches 14 bases. V lost 10 bases, J lost 5 bases, and 10 bases stayed unmatched. There are 16 residues in the CDR3. From germline, CDR1 is ENHRY and CDR2 SYGVKD. Here the CDR3 DNA reads TGTGCCACCGAGATCGGACTAGCGGGGGGACAAAACATTCAGTACTTC. This sequence encodes CATEIGLAGGQNIQYF.

The chain couples TRBV7-2 to TRBJ2-3; D perhaps matches TRBD1 (6 bases). The length of the CDR3 is 16 residues. V lost 4 bases, J lost 2 bases, and 16 bases lay in between. The germline V gene has CDR1 SGHTA and CDR2 FQGNSA. DNA for the CDR3: TGTGCCAGCAGCTCCAATCAGGGGATGCCCACAGATACGCAGTATTTT. Protein sequence: CASSSNQGMPTDTQYF.

This clonotype was detected a few times. The chain is built from TRBV4-1 and TRBJ1-2; D call uncertain. The CDR3 runs 14 residues. CDR1 and CDR2 from the germline V gene are MGHRA and YSYEKL. Trimming removed 0 bases from V and 3 bases from J, with 8 bases in between. CDR3 protein: CASSQEGPYYGYTF. DNA for the CDR3: TGCGCCAGCAGCCAAGAAGGTCCGTACTATGGCTACACCTTC.

This clonotype was observed a single time. This chain uses TRBV7-9 with TRBJ1-4; D ambiguous. Per germline, CDR1 SEHNR and CDR2 FQNEAQ (reference sequence). The CDR3 is 14 amino acids. V lost 7 bases and J 5 bases, leaving 14 bases between the germline ends. In nucleotides, the CDR3 is TGTGCCAGCACTCAAGCGGGTACCAATGAAAAACTGTTTTTT. This sequence encodes CASTQAGTNEKLFF.

This clonotype was picked up a small number of times. The chain uses TRBV29-1 and TRBJ2-3, with TRBD2 matching over 12 bases. J was trimmed by 2 bases and V by 7 bases; bases with no gene match: 7. This CDR3 has 15 amino acids. CDR1 and CDR2 from the germline V gene are SQVTM and ANQGSEA. The CDR3: CSAARTSGDTDTQYF. Here the CDR3 DNA reads TGCAGCGCCGCCCGGACTAGCGGGGACACAGATACGCAGTATTTT.

The V gene is TRBV5-6, the J gene TRBJ2-1; D unclear. CDR3 length equals 14 residues. Germline values: CDR1 SGHDT, CDR2 YYEEEE. Trimming took off 3 bases at V and 2 bases at J, with 9 bases between the two ends. The CDR3 nucleotides are TGTGCCAGCAGCTCCACCAGGACCTACAATGAGCAGTTCTTC. It encodes CASSSTRTYNEQFF.

The sample holds a few counts of this clonotype. The chain recombines TRBV19 with TRBJ2-7, with 8 bases fitting TRBD1. This CDR3 region has 14 residues. CDR1 is LNHDA, CDR2 SQIVND, per germline (reference sequence). Losses at the gene ends were 7 bases for V and 4 bases for J; bases not matched to a gene: 9. The CDR3 nucleotides are TGTGCCAGTACTAGGACAGGGTCCTTTTACGAGCAGTACGTC. Residues: CASTRTGSFYEQYV.

The rearrangement joins TRBV3-1 to TRBJ1-2, with D possibly being TRBD1 (6 bases). The germline V and J ends were trimmed by 3 bases and 2 bases, with 13 bases remaining between them. The V gene's germline CDR1 is LGHDT and CDR2 YNNKEL (reference sequence). The CDR3 is made up of 15 amino acids. This chain's CDR3 is CASSQTGTSNYGYTF. Here the CDR3 DNA reads TGTGCCAGCAGCCAGACCGGGACATCGAACTATGGCTACACCTTC. The complete variable domain, with remaining parts taken from reference TRBV3-1 and TRBJ1-2, reads DTAVSQTPKYLVTQMGNDKSIKCEQNLGHDTMYWYKQDSKKFLKIMFSYNNKELIINETVPNRFSPKSPDKAHLNLHINSLELGDSAVYFCASSQTGTSNYGYTFGSGTRLTVV.

V and J are TRBV19 and TRBJ2-5; TRBD2 might be the D (6 bases). V lost 5 bases, J lost 5 bases, and 12 bases lay in between. Germline V gene sequence: CDR1 LNHDA, CDR2 SQIVND (reference sequence). The CDR3 sequence is 13 residues long. In DNA form, the CDR3 reads TGTGCCAGTAGTCTTTCGGGACTGGAGACCCAGTACTTC. Translation gives CASSLSGLETQYF.

This rearrangement joins TRBV30 to TRBJ1-2, with D unresolved. V lost 2 bases to trimming and J lost 8 bases, with 12 bases between them. The CDR3 loop spans 12 amino acids. From germline, CDR1 is GTSNPN and CDR2 SVGIG (reference sequence). CDR3 loop: CAWSKPGGGYTF. The CDR3 region has the DNA TGTGCCTGGAGTAAGCCTGGCGGGGGCTACACCTTC.

This clonotype occurred a few times. This chain connects TRBV3-1 to TRBJ2-7, with D possibly matching TRBD1 (6 bases). CDR1 is LGHDT and CDR2 is YNNKEL in the germline V gene (reference sequence). The CDR3 length is 13 residues. Deletions cut 4 bases from V and 6 bases from J, with 13 bases between. The CDR3 here is CASSRGDKAEQYV. CDR3 DNA sequence: TGTGCCAGCAGCCGAGGGGACAAAGCCGAGCAGTACGTC.

The V gene is TRBV20-1, the J gene TRBJ1-1, with D uncertain. Looked up from germline, CDR1 is DFQATT and CDR2 is SNEGSKA (reference sequence). The CDR3 spans 14 residues. Trimming removed 3 bases from V and 1 base from J, with 12 bases in between. Here the CDR3 DNA reads TGCAGTGCTAGCCCCCCCACCTCGAACACTGAAGCTTTCTTT. This encodes CSASPPTSNTEAFF.

The genes are TRBV12-3 or TRBV12-4 and TRBJ1-2; 8 positions match TRBD1. This CDR3 region has 12 residues. V was clipped by 4 bases and J by 8 bases; unmatched bases: 3. The CDR3 coding sequence is TGTGCCAGCAGTTCGACAGGGGTAGGCTACACCTTC. Amino acid sequence: CASSSTGVGYTF.

J is TRBJ2-6 and V is TRBV20-1, with D possibly being TRBD1 or TRBD2 (5 bases each). The CDR3 length is 17 residues. The germline V gene has CDR1 DFQATT and CDR2 SNEGSKA (reference sequence). V was cut by 7 bases and J by 4 bases, with 23 bases left in between. The CDR3 DNA is TGCAGTGTTAGGGGTCTCATTTCGAGGGTCGGGGCCAACGTCCTGACTTTC. It codes for CSVRGLISRVGANVLTF.

This clonotype was recorded at least ten times. J is TRBJ1-3 and V is TRBV5-1; the D is unclear. V was clipped by 0 bases and J by 0 bases, with 10 bases between them. The CDR3 totals 16 residues. Germline-derived CDR1 and CDR2 are SGHRS and YFSETQ. CDR3 bases: TGCGCCAGCAGCTTGGCCGGAGGGAGCTCTGGAAACACCATATATTTT. This translates into CASSLAGGSSGNTIYF.

This clonotype was counted a few times. CDR3 protein: CSARDTQEETQYF. DNA for the CDR3: TGCAGTGCTAGAGACACGCAGGAAGAGACCCAGTACTTC. This chain connects TRBV20-1 to TRBJ2-5; D is uncertain. CDR3 size: 13 residues. Looked up from germline, CDR1 is DFQATT and CDR2 is SNEGSKA (reference sequence). V dropped 0 bases and J dropped 3 bases, with 8 bases sitting between them.

This clonotype was found a few times. V and J are TRBV20-1 and TRBJ1-4, with 9 nucleotides matching TRBD1. This CDR3 contains 15 residues. CDR1 and CDR2 from the germline V gene are DFQATT and SNEGSKA (reference sequence). Trimming removed 5 bases from V and 10 bases from J; junction bases left unmatched: 14. The CDR3 loop reads CSAYQSGQGSGKLFF. CDR3 nucleotide sequence: TGCAGTGCTTACCAGTCGGGACAGGGTTCGGGAAAACTGTTTTTT.